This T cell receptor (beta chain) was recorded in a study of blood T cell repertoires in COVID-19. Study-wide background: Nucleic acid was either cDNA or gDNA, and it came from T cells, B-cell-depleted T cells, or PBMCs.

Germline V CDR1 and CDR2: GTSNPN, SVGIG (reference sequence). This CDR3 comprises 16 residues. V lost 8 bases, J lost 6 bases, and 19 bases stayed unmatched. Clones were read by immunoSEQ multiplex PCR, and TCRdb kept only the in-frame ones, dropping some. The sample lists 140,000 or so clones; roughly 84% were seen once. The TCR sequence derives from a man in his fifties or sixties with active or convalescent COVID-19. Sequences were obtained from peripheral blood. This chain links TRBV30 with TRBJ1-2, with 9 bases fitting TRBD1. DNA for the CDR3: TGTGCCCTGTACAAAATAAACAGGGGGCGGGAAGATGGCTACACCTTC. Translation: CALYKINRGREDGYTF.